These T cell receptor beta chains were read from a single sample in a study of patients and donors after allogeneic stem cell transplantation. One entry per CDR3 protein results from TCRdb running MiXCR on the RT-PCR reads. The data show 7,000 to 9,000 distinct CDR3 sequences, 11% seen once. Sequenced material: blood, either unsorted or a sorted T cell fraction (not recorded which). These receptors all stem from a human donor who was either an allogeneic HSCT recipient or a stem cell or donor lymphocyte infusion donor (not recorded which). It is not recorded whose cells these are; they may come from a transplant donor. The CDR3 runs from the conserved cysteine through the conserved F or W. The D gene is left open where the match is weak. Size values are once, few and many counts, or a class for expanded clones, and some rows have none.

v_gene	d_gene	j_gene	abundance	CDR3aa	CDR3nt
TRBV3-1	TRBD2	TRBJ2-4	-	CASSPRLAGENIQYF	TGTGCCAGCAGCCCACGACTAGCGGGGGAAAACATTCAGTACTTC
TRBV6-1	-	TRBJ1-1	many	CASSGGQMNTEAFF	TGTGCCAGCAGTGGGGGGCAGATGAACACTGAAGCTTTCTTT
TRBV6-5	-	TRBJ2-6	-	CASSYLRFSGANVLTF	TGTGCCAGCAGTTACCTGCGGTTCTCTGGGGCCAACGTCCTGACTTTC
TRBV20-1	-	TRBJ1-2	many	CSAENLSTEYGYTF	TGCAGTGCGGAAAACCTGAGTACCGAATATGGCTACACCTTC
TRBV7-2	TRBD2	TRBJ2-5	many	CASSPTLAGAPQETQYF	TGTGCCAGCAGCCCGACACTAGCGGGGGCCCCGCAAGAGACCCAGTACTTC
TRBV12-3/TRBV12-4	-	TRBJ1-1	once	CASSRTGQMNTEAFF	TGTGCCAGCAGTCGGACGGGACAAATGAACACTGAAGCTTTCTTT
TRBV12-3/TRBV12-4	-	TRBJ2-7	many	CASSPGLHSYEQYF	TGTGCCAGCAGTCCAGGGCTACACTCCTACGAGCAGTACTTC
TRBV6-1	-	TRBJ2-3	medium-sized	CASSEDQGPDTQYF	TGTGCCAGCAGTGAAGACCAGGGACCAGATACGCAGTATTTT
TRBV20-1	-	TRBJ1-2	few	CSARPGGQQPF	TGCAGTGCCAGGCCCGGGGGGCAGCAGCCCTTC
TRBV18	-	TRBJ1-2	many	CASSPTAGQHYGYTF	TGTGCCAGCTCACCCACAGCTGGACAGCACTATGGCTACACCTTC
TRBV30	-	TRBJ2-7	few	CAWSWGQQASYEQYF	TGTGCCTGGAGTTGGGGCCAACAGGCCTCCTACGAGCAGTACTTC
TRBV12-3/TRBV12-4	-	TRBJ2-5	medium-sized	CASSRYSQETQYF	TGTGCCAGCAGTCGCTACAGCCAAGAGACCCAGTACTTC
TRBV6-1	-	TRBJ2-2	few	CASSDPNTGELFF	TGTGCCAGCAGTGATCCGAACACCGGGGAGCTGTTTTTT
TRBV28	-	TRBJ1-6	-	CASSLALAGAPLHF	TGTGCCAGCAGTTTAGCCCTGGCCGGAGCACCCCTCCACTTT
TRBV18	-	TRBJ1-1	-	CASSPSQEVVTEAFF	TGTGCCAGCTCACCATCTCAGGAGGTAGTCACTGAAGCTTTCTTT
TRBV29-1	TRBD2	TRBJ2-4	-	CSVEAGGRGNIQYF	TGCAGCGTTGAAGCAGGAGGGAGGGGAAACATTCAGTACTTC
TRBV11-2	-	TRBJ2-2	-	CASTTSNANTGELFF	TGTGCCAGCACCACCAGCAACGCGAACACCGGGGAGCTGTTTTTT
TRBV3-1	-	TRBJ2-7	few	CASSHAISYEQYF	TGTGCCAGCAGCCATGCTATATCCTACGAGCAGTACTTC
TRBV6-2/TRBV6-3	-	TRBJ2-3	many	CASRTERRTPRDTQYF	TGTGCCAGCAGGACGGAACGGCGGACCCCCAGGGATACGCAGTATTTT
TRBV7-7	-	TRBJ2-5	few	CASSLSPQGQETQYF	TGTGCCAGCAGCTTATCCCCGCAGGGCCAAGAGACCCAGTACTTC
TRBV29-1	-	TRBJ1-2	few	CSVELWAGNGYTF	TGCAGCGTTGAATTGTGGGCAGGGAATGGCTACACCTTC
TRBV10-3	-	TRBJ2-1	-	CAISEFGSYNEQFF	TGTGCCATCAGTGAGTTCGGGAGCTACAATGAGCAGTTCTTC
TRBV4-2	-	TRBJ1-4	few	CASSQLGEKLFF	TGTGCCAGCAGCCAACTGGGCGAAAAACTGTTTTTT